This TCR beta chain came from a study of cytomegalovirus exposure and HLA in healthy donors. Study-wide results and limits: The authors considered a cluster of highly shared sequence variants likely to be a sequencing artifact. In a later analysis, at a false discovery rate of 0.05, about 17,000 TCR beta sequences matched HLA alleles.

Points on this clone: The antigen is not known.

V shed 6 bases and J 2 bases; nucleotides not matched to a gene: 5. CDR1 is MNHNY, CDR2 SVGAGI, per germline (reference sequence). The CDR3 is 14 residues long. Samples came from healthy bone marrow donors. The study ran its PCR with 60 Vbeta and 13 Jbeta primers. Produced via immunoSEQ multiplex PCR; TCRdb's table is partial and in-frame only. The sample table includes 75,000 to 95,000 clones. Sample: PBMCs. The rearrangement uses TRBV6-6 and TRBJ2-7; 9 positions agree with TRBD1. The source of this sequence is a girl aged 5 to 17 in good health and CMV-seropositive. The chain's CDR3 is CASRPGTGTYEQYV. In nucleotides, the CDR3 is TGTGCCAGCAGACCCGGGACAGGGACCTACGAGCAGTACGTC.